The clone carrying this TCR beta chain was observed at least ten times. Its antigen is not identified. TCRdb re-called the 5' RACE reads with MiXCR, one entry per CDR3 protein. This table holds about 300,000 distinct CDR3 sequences, roughly 8.7% found once. The data are from a study of T cells after yellow fever vaccination. Study-wide results and limits: In post-booster samples, most primary-vaccination clones reappeared (approximately 95% CD4, roughly 89% CD8).

Germline CDR1 and CDR2: MGHRA and YSYEKL. V lost 2 bases to trimming and J lost 2 bases; unmatched junction nucleotides: 6. This CDR3 contains 16 residues. This sample comprised CD4+ T cells sorted from PBMCs, obtained 5 days after the yellow fever booster vaccination. The origin of this receptor is a man aged 18 to 35 who received the YFV17D yellow fever vaccine. This chain uses TRBV4-1 with TRBJ2-5; TRBD2 matches 9 bases. The CDR3 DNA reads TGCGCCAGCAGCCAAACCGGGCTAGCGGGACAAGAGACCCAGTACTTC. Amino acids: CASSQTGLAGQETQYF.